The 11 T cell receptor beta chains below all came from one sample that was sequenced in a study of T cells after posttransplantation cyclophosphamide. The table came from immunoSEQ multiplex PCR; TCRdb's copy has only in-frame clones and leaves some out. This sample comprises some 1,500 clones, none seen once only. Cyclophosphamide on days +3 and +4 followed busulfan-fludarabine conditioning and a marrow graft. This specimen consisted of PBMCs, obtained 372 days after allogeneic stem cell transplant with posttransplant cyclophosphamide. The source of these receptors is a male patient aged 60 to 75 who received an allogeneic stem cell transplant from an unrelated donor, was CMV-positive, and had acute and chronic GVHD. Part of the T cells may come from the graft donor.

The chain employs TRBV29-1 and TRBJ2-7, with D tentatively TRBD2 (5 bases). The CDR3 covers 13 residues. V was shortened by 7 bases and J by 4 bases, with 17 bases between the two germline ends. Germline V gene sequence: CDR1 SQVTM, CDR2 ANQGSEA. The CDR3 nucleotides read TGCAGCGCCACTGTTAGGGCGGGTTACGAGCAGTACTTC. It codes for CSATVRAGYEQYF.

Sample share makes this clone medium-sized. The chain links TRBV5-4 to TRBJ2-5; possible D gene TRBD1, 7 bases. V was trimmed by 7 bases and J by 4 bases, leaving 20 bases between them. CDR1 and CDR2 (germline): SGHNT, YYREEE (reference sequence). The length of the CDR3 is 15 residues. The DNA of the CDR3 is TGTGCCAGCCACATGGGGCAGGGGGGCTCAGAGACCCAGTACTTC. Translated: CASHMGQGGSETQYF.

This clone was seen a handful of times. J is TRBJ1-3 and V is TRBV5-4; 7 bases match TRBD1. With V trimmed by 4 bases and J by 4 bases, 2 bases remained unmatched. Germline CDR1 and CDR2: SGHNT and YYREEE (reference sequence). This CDR3 contains 13 residues. CDR3 nucleotide sequence: TGTGCCAGCAGCACAGGGGCCGGAAACACCATATATTTT. Translated: CASSTGAGNTIYF.

Relative to its sample, this clone is medium-sized. CDR3 nucleotide sequence: TGTGCCAGCAGCTTGGTGAGGAATTACCAAGAGACCCAGTACTTC. Translation: CASSLVRNYQETQYF. The chain carries TRBV11-2 and TRBJ2-5, with D unclear. The V and J ends lost 3 bases and 0 bases respectively, with 11 bases between them. This CDR3 comprises 15 residues. Per the germline V gene, CDR1 is SGHAT and CDR2 is FQNNGV. Drawing the rest from reference TRBV11-2 and TRBJ2-5, the complete variable domain is EAGVAQSPRYKIIEKRQSVAFWCNPISGHATLYWYQQILGQGPKLLIQFQNNGVVDDSQLPKDRFSAERLKGVDSTLKIQPAKLEDSAVYLCASSLVRNYQETQYFGPGTRLLVL.

The J gene is TRBJ2-7, the V gene TRBV6-6, with a possible D match to TRBD2 (7 bases). This CDR3 contains 15 residues. Per the germline V gene, CDR1 is MNHNY and CDR2 is SVGAGI (reference sequence). Between the trimmed V and J ends, which lost 4 bases and 2 bases, there was a span of 15 bases. CDR3 DNA sequence: TGTGCCAGCAGTTCCCAGGGGAGGGAGACCTACGAGCAGTACTTC. Translating gives CASSSQGRETYEQYF.

This clone is large. CDR3 region: CASIPQGGGTEAFF. In DNA form, the CDR3 reads TGTGCCAGTATCCCCCAGGGAGGGGGCACTGAAGCTTTCTTT. The rearrangement joins TRBV19 to TRBJ1-1, with a weak D call TRBD1 (6 bases). Germline V gene sequence: CDR1 LNHDA, CDR2 SQIVND (reference sequence). This CDR3 is 14 amino acids long. V lost 7 bases and J 4 bases, leaving 16 bases between the germline ends.

This clone occurred many times. V and J are TRBV19 and TRBJ2-3; possibly TRBD1 for D (6 bases). Germline lookup yields CDR1 LNHDA and CDR2 SQIVND (reference sequence). Trimming removed 9 bases at V and 9 bases at J, with 19 bases between. The CDR3 length is 13 residues. The CDR3: CASSSLDQGTQYF. CDR3 nucleotides: TGTGCCAGCAGCAGCCTGGACCAGGGGACGCAGTATTTT.

In this sample, this clone turned up many times. The genes are TRBV30 and TRBJ2-5; 7 bases match TRBD2. The V segment lost 1 base and the J segment 5 bases; nucleotides outside the gene matches: 7. CDR1 and CDR2 from the germline V gene are GTSNPN and SVGIG (reference sequence). The CDR3 extends over 14 amino acids. The DNA for the CDR3 is TGTGCCTGGAGTGCAGGCGGGAGTTTGGAGACCCAGTACTTC. Its protein is CAWSAGGSLETQYF.

This clone qualifies as medium-sized. The chain employs TRBV11-3 and TRBJ2-7; maybe TRBD2 (6 bases). Germline lookup yields CDR1 SGHNT and CDR2 YENEEA. The length of the CDR3 is 17 residues. Trimming stripped 5 bases from V and 0 bases from J, with 20 bases between. CDR3 loop: CASSTSPWGGISYEQYV. CDR3 sequence (DNA): TGTGCCAGCAGCACATCGCCGTGGGGCGGGATCTCCTACGAGCAGTACGTC.

This clone is medium-sized by share. The chain uses TRBV19 and TRBJ2-1, with 7 bases fitting TRBD2. The germline CDR1 and CDR2 sequences are LNHDA and SQIVND (reference sequence). J gave up 3 bases and V 5 bases, and 4 bases lay outside the gene matches. CDR3 length: 14 residues. The CDR3, as DNA: TGTGCCAGTAGTCCGTCTAGCGGCTACAATGAGCAGTTCTTC. The encoded protein is CASSPSSGYNEQFF.

In its sample, this clone ranks as medium-sized (0.01 to 0.1%). This chain links TRBV29-1 with TRBJ2-7; 9 bases map to TRBD1. Germline V CDR1 and CDR2: SQVTM, ANQGSEA. J lost 6 bases, V lost 0 bases, and 12 bases had no gene match. The CDR3 sequence is 16 residues long. CDR3 DNA: TGCAGCGTTGAAGATCCGGTGGGACAGGGCATAGCCGAGCAGTACTTC. Its protein is CSVEDPVGQGIAEQYF.